This T cell receptor (beta chain) is from a study of Tregs in tolerant kidney transplant recipients. CD4+CD25+CD127- Tregs, CD4+CD25- non-Tregs, CD4 and CD8 cells were sorted. The CDR3 spans 15 residues. V gave up 8 bases and J gave up 5 bases; unmatched junction bases: 12. The germline CDR1 and CDR2 sequences are MNHNS and SASEGT. Broader study findings: This study did not directly address biological reproducibility. The small number of patients limits these findings pending further validation. The most relevant donor-specific Treg TCRbeta repertoire apparently came from expansion with activated donor B cells.

Points on this clone: Its antigen remains unknown.

Assay used: immunoSEQ multiplex PCR; TCRdb lists only in-frame clones, some missing. The sample contains 80,000 to 90,000 clones, approximately 90% of which appear only once. The receptor's source is a human donor in good health. The specimen was CD8+ T cells from blood. This rearrangement joins TRBV6-1 to TRBJ2-7; 10 bases agree with TRBD2. CDR3 protein: CASGVRGLAFNEQYF. CDR3 nucleotide sequence: TGTGCCAGCGGAGTGCGGGGACTAGCGTTCAACGAGCAGTACTTC.